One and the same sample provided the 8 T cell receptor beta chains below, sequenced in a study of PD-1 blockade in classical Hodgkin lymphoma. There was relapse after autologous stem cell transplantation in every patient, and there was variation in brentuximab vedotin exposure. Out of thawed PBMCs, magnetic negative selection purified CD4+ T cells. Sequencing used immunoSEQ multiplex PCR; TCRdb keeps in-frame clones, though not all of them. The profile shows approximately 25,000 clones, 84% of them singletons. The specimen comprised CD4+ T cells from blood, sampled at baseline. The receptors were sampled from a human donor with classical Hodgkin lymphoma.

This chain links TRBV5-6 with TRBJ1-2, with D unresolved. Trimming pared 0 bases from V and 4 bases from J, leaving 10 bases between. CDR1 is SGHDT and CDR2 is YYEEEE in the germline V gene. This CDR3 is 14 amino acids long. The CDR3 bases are TGTGCCAGCAGCTTGGTCCAAACCTTCTATGGCTACACCTTC. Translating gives CASSLVQTFYGYTF. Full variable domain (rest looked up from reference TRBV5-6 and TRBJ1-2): DAGVTQSPTHLIKTRGQQVTLRCSPKSGHDTVSWYQQALGQGPQFIFQYYEEEERQRGNFPDRFSGHQFPNYSSELNVNALLLGDSALYLCASSLVQTFYGYTFGSGTRLTVV.

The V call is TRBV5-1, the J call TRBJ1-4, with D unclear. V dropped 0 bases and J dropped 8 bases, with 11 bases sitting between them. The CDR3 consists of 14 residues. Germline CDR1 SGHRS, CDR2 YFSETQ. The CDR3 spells CASSLVGREEKLFF. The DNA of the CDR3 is TGCGCCAGCAGCTTGGTGGGGAGGGAGGAAAAACTGTTTTTT. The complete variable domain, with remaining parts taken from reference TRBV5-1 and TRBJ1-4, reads KAGVTQTPRYLIKTRGQQVTLSCSPISGHRSVSWYQQTPGQGLQFLFEYFSETQRNKGNFPGRFSGRQFSNSRSEMNVSTLELGDSALYLCASSLVGREEKLFFGSGTQLSVL.

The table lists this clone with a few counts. The CDR3 DNA sequence: TGTGCCAGCAGTGAACAGGGGGCTTCCGGGGAGCTGTTTTTT. Translating it yields CASSEQGASGELFF. The chain is built from TRBV2 and TRBJ2-2, with 8 bases lining up with TRBD1. V shed 2 bases and J 6 bases; nucleotides not matched to a gene: 2. This CDR3 comprises 14 residues. Germline assignment: CDR1 SNHLY and CDR2 FYNNEI.

The CDR3 here is CASSIGTFSQVDTQYF. In nucleotides, the CDR3 is TGTGCCAGCAGCATTGGGACTTTCTCGCAAGTGGATACGCAGTATTTT. The chain uses TRBV9 and TRBJ2-3, with D possibly matching TRBD2 (6 bases). Germline V gene sequence: CDR1 SGDLS, CDR2 YYNGEE. V was trimmed by 4 bases and J by 6 bases, leaving 21 bases between them. The CDR3 has 16 amino acids.

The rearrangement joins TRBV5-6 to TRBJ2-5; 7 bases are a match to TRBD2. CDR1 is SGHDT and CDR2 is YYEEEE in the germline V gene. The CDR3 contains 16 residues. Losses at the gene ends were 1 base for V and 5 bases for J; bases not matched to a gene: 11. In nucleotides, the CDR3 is TGTGCCAGCAGCTTGTTCTGGGACCCCGGGAGGGAGACCCAGTACTTC. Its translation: CASSLFWDPGRETQYF.

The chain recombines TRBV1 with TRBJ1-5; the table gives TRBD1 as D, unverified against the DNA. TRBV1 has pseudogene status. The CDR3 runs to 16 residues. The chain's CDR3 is CTSRLRAEKPNQPQHF. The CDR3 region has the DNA TGCACCAGCAGGCTCAGGGCCGAAAAACCAAATCAGCCCCAGCATTTT.

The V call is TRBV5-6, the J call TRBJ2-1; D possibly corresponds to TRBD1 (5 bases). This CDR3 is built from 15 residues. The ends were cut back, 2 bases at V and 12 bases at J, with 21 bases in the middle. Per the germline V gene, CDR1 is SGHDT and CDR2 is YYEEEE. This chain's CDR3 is CASSFWSTVSFGQFF. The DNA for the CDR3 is TGTGCCAGCAGCTTTTGGTCGACAGTCTCGTTCGGGCAGTTCTTC.

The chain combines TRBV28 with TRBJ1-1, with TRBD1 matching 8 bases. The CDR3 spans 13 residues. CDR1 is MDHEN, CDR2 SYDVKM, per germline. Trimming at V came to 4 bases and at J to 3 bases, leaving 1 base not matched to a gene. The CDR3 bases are TGTGCCAGCAGTTCGGGACAGGACACTGAAGCTTTCTTT. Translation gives CASSSGQDTEAFF.